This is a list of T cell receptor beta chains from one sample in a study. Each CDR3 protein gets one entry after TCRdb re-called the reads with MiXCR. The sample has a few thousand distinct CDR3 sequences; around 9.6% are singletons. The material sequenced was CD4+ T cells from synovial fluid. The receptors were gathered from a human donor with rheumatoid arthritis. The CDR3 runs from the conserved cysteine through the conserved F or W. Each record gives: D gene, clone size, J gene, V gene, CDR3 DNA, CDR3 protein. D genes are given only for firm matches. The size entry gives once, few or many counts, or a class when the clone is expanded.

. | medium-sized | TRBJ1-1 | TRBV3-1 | TGTGCCAGCAGTCGTTTAGGGCGGACTGAAGCTTTCTTT | CASSRLGRTEAFF
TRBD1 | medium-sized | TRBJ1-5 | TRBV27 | TGTGCCAGCAGCCGAGGACAGGGTTATAGCAATCAGCCCCAGCATTTT | CASSRGQGYSNQPQHF
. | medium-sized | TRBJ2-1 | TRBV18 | TGTGCCAGCTCCCAAGACCCTTACAATGAGCAGTTCTTC | CASSQDPYNEQFF
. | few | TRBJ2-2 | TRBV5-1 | TGCGCCAGCAGCTTGGCAAGGGGGAACACCGGGGAGCTGTTTTTT | CASSLARGNTGELFF